Following are 16 T cell receptor beta chains from one sample sequenced in a study of shared clonotypes between healthy human individuals. Assay used: immunoSEQ multiplex PCR; TCRdb lists only in-frame clones, some missing. The repertoire holds about 2 million clones, with 95% as singletons. Sample: naive CD4+ T cells sorted from blood. Subset described: CD45RA+ positively selected. These receptors were obtained from a man aged 18 to 29 in good health.

The chain uses TRBV7-8 and TRBJ2-2; 7 nucleotides align to TRBD2. Germline V gene lookup returns CDR1 SGHVS and CDR2 FQNEAQ. V trimming: 6 bases; J trimming: 4 bases; junction bases outside the gene matches: 8. The CDR3 runs to 15 residues. Here the CDR3 DNA reads TGTGCCAGCAGTCCCACGGGAGGAGTCACCGGGGAGCTGTTTTTT. Translation: CASSPTGGVTGELFF.

The rearrangement links TRBV27 to TRBJ2-2; 10 nucleotides line up with TRBD1. Trimming at V came to 5 bases and at J to 6 bases, leaving 9 bases not matched to a gene. Germline CDR1 MNHEY, CDR2 SMNVEV (reference sequence). This CDR3 spans 16 amino acids. The CDR3 reads CASSRDRGHGSGELFF. The CDR3 DNA reads as TGTGCCAGCAGTAGGGACAGGGGACATGGTTCCGGGGAGCTGTTTTTT.

This chain uses TRBV4-3 with TRBJ2-3; 7 nucleotides line up with TRBD2. CDR3 size: 18 residues. Germline V CDR1 and CDR2: LGHNA, YSLEER. V gave up 0 bases and J gave up 2 bases; unmatched junction bases: 11. The CDR3 DNA sequence: TGCGCCAGCAGCCAAGATAGGGCTAGCGGCTTCAACACAGATACGCAGTATTTT. Translated: CASSQDRASGFNTDTQYF.

A single count supports this clone. This chain uses TRBV2 with TRBJ1-5; D is unclear. Looked up from germline, CDR1 is SNHLY and CDR2 is FYNNEI. V was trimmed by 2 bases and J by 3 bases, leaving 11 bases between them. The CDR3 sequence is 15 residues long. This chain's CDR3 is CASSETSINNQPQHF. CDR3 in DNA: TGTGCCAGCAGTGAAACTTCTATAAACAATCAGCCCCAGCATTTT.

This chain links TRBV2 with TRBJ2-3; TRBD1 aligns across 8 bases. Germline CDR1 reads SNHLY; CDR2 reads FYNNEI. There are 14 residues in the CDR3. The V and J ends lost 5 bases and 1 base, in that order; junction bases with no gene match: 2. CDR3 sequence: CASSLTGGTDTQYF. The CDR3 DNA follows: TGTGCCAGCAGTCTGACAGGGGGCACAGATACGCAGTATTTT.

The chain couples TRBV2 to TRBJ1-3, with a possible D match to TRBD1 (6 bases). The CDR3 extends over 17 amino acids. Germline lookup yields CDR1 SNHLY and CDR2 FYNNEI. V was cut by 0 bases and J by 1 base, with 13 bases left in between. DNA for the CDR3: TGTGCCAGCAGTGAAGCGCTTTTGGGGACATCTGGAAACACCATATATTTT. This gives the protein CASSEALLGTSGNTIYF.

The rearrangement links TRBV28 to TRBJ1-2; the D is unclear. CDR3 size: 16 residues. Looked up from germline, CDR1 is MDHEN and CDR2 is SYDVKM. Trimming left V 5 bases short and J 0 bases short, with 16 bases between. This CDR3 is CASSLTGREANYGYTF. The CDR3 DNA is TGTGCCAGCAGTCTCACGGGAAGGGAAGCTAACTATGGCTACACCTTC.

This clone has a handful of counts. This chain joins TRBV5-1 and TRBJ2-7; TRBD1 agrees at 9 bases. Looked up from germline, CDR1 is SGHRS and CDR2 is YFSETQ. With V trimmed by 4 bases and J by 3 bases, 5 bases remained unmatched. The CDR3 totals 14 residues. The CDR3 DNA follows: TGCGCCAGCAGCCCCGGGACAGGGCACTACGAGCAGTACTTC. Its protein product is CASSPGTGHYEQYF.

The chain is built from TRBV10-3 and TRBJ2-3, with 13 bases fitting TRBD2. V lost 6 bases to trimming and J lost 4 bases; unmatched junction nucleotides: 7. From germline, CDR1 is ENHRY and CDR2 SYGVKD. The CDR3 covers 16 residues. The CDR3 nucleotides are TGTGCCATCAGCCCGACTAGCGGGGGGCCAGCAGATACGCAGTATTTT. As protein: CAISPTSGGPADTQYF.

J is TRBJ2-1 and V is TRBV9, with D perhaps TRBD2 (6 bases). This CDR3 has 15 residues. Looked up from germline, CDR1 is SGDLS and CDR2 is YYNGEE. V shed 1 base and J shed 3 bases, with 11 bases lying between them. As DNA, the CDR3 is TGTGCCAGCAGCGTAAGGTTTAGCGGCTACAATGAGCAGTTCTTC. Its protein product is CASSVRFSGYNEQFF. Drawing the rest from reference TRBV9 and TRBJ2-1, the complete variable domain is DSGVTQTPKHLITATGQRVTLRCSPRSGDLSVYWYQQSLDQGLQFLIQYYNGEERAKGNILERFSAQQFPDLHSELNLSSLELGDSALYFCASSVRFSGYNEQFFGPGTRLTVL.

A remark on this clone: In the same sample, other DNA sequences code for this CDR3. The chain couples TRBV18 to TRBJ2-7; D not resolved. V gave up 3 bases and J gave up 0 bases, with 9 bases separating them. Germline CDR1 and CDR2: KGHSH and LQKENI. There are 14 residues in the CDR3. The CDR3 DNA reads as TGTGCCAGCTCACCCACCGACGGCTCCTACGAGCAGTACTTC. Translating it yields CASSPTDGSYEQYF.

This rearrangement joins TRBV5-8 to TRBJ1-2; D gene uncertain. The CDR3 length is 14 residues. Per the germline V gene, CDR1 is SGHTS and CDR2 is YDEGEE. Between the trimmed V and J ends, which lost 0 bases and 7 bases, there was a span of 13 bases. This CDR3 reads CASSLGVLGSGYTF. CDR3 nucleotides: TGTGCCAGCAGCTTGGGGGTTCTAGGGTCTGGCTACACCTTC.

This chain joins TRBV5-1 and TRBJ1-1; TRBD1 matches 8 bases. V lost 3 bases to trimming and J lost 9 bases; unmatched junction nucleotides: 10. There are 14 residues in the CDR3. Germline CDR1 is SGHRS and CDR2 is YFSETQ. Here the CDR3 DNA reads TGCGCCAGCAGCTCAATCGGACAGGGCCCAAAAGCTTTCTTT. It codes for CASSSIGQGPKAFF.

The chain links TRBV11-2 to TRBJ2-3; 9 bases agree with TRBD1. This CDR3 contains 15 residues. The junction had 8 bases not matched to a gene; V was cut back by 5 bases and J by 5 bases. Looked up from germline, CDR1 is SGHAT and CDR2 is FQNNGV. In DNA, the CDR3 is TGTGCCAGCAGCCCGGACAGGGGTTGGGTAGATACGCAGTATTTT. Its protein is CASSPDRGWVDTQYF.

The genes are TRBV7-2 and TRBJ1-5, with a possible D match to TRBD1 (6 bases). V lost 5 bases, J lost 3 bases, and 14 bases lay in between. Germline CDR1 and CDR2: SGHTA and FQGNSA. The CDR3 loop spans 15 amino acids. In DNA form, the CDR3 reads TGTGCCAGCAGCCATCGTAAGGGGGACAATCAGCCCCAGCATTTT. Translated: CASSHRKGDNQPQHF.

The chain is built from TRBV10-3 and TRBJ1-2; D remains unclear. Trimming left V 8 bases short and J 4 bases short, with 8 bases between. The CDR3 contains 11 residues. From germline, CDR1 is ENHRY and CDR2 SYGVKD. This chain's CDR3 is CAISAGYGYTF. In nucleotides, the CDR3 is TGTGCCATCTCAGCAGGCTATGGCTACACCTTC.